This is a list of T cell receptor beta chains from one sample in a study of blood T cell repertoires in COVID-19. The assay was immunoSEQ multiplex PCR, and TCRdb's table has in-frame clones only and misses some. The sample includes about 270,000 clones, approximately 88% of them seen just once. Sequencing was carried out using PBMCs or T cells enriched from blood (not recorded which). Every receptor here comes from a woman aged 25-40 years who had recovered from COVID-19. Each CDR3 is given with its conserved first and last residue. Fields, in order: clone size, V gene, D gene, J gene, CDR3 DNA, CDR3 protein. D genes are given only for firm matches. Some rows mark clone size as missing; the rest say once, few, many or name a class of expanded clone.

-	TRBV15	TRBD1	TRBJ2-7	TGTGCCACCAGCACCCTTGGGACAGGACGCTACGAGCAGTACTTC	CATSTLGTGRYEQYF
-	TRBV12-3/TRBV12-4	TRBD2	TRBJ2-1	TGTGCCAGCAGTTGGGGGACTAGCAATGAGCAGTTCTTC	CASSWGTSNEQFF
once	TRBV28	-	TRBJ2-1	TGTGCCAGCAGTGTCAGGTTTGAGCAGTTCTTC	CASSVRFEQFF
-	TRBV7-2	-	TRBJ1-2	TGTGCCAGCAGCTTCCGGGCGGGGGAAAATGGCTACACCTTC	CASSFRAGENGYTF
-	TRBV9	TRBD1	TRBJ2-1	TGTGCCAGCAGCGTAGCAAAAGGGCCAGGGGGATCCTACAATGAGCAGTTCTTC	CASSVAKGPGGSYNEQFF
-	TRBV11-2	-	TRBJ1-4	TGTGCCAGCAGGATACAGGGAAATGAAAAACTGTTTTTT	CASRIQGNEKLFF
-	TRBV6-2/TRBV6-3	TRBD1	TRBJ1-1	TGTGCCAGCAGTCTCCAACCGACAGGGCTTGAAGCTTTCTTT	CASSLQPTGLEAFF
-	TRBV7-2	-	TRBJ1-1	TGTGCCAGCAGCTTTCGGGGGATGAACACTGAAGCTTTCTTT	CASSFRGMNTEAFF
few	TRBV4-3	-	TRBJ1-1	TGCGCCAGCAGCCAAGAATCTGACGGAGTGAACACTGAAGCTTTCTTT	CASSQESDGVNTEAFF
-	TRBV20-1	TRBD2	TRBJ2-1	TGCAGTGCTAGTCGTATGAGCGGGAGTATCTACAATGAGCAGTTCTTC	CSASRMSGSIYNEQFF
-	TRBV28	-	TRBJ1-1	TGTGCCAGCATTCCCTCGAACACTGAAGCTTTCTTT	CASIPSNTEAFF
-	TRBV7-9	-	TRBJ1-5	TGTGCCAGCACGAGGGGTGGCAATCAGCCCCAGCATTTT	CASTRGGNQPQHF
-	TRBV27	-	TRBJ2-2	TGTGCCGACACTCTTGCGGGGAGTGACACCGGGGAGCTGTTTTTT	CADTLAGSDTGELFF
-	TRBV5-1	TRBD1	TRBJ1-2	TGCGCCAGCAGTTTGTTGACAGGGGGTACCTATGGCTACACCTTC	CASSLLTGGTYGYTF
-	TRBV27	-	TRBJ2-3	TGTGCCAGCAGTAGTCTGGCGGGGAGCACAGATATGCAGTATTTT	CASSSLAGSTDMQYF
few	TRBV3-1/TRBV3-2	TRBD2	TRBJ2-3	TGTGCCAGCAGCCAAGATCCTAGCGGGGGGGTTAGCACAGATACGCAGTATTTT	CASSQDPSGGVSTDTQYF
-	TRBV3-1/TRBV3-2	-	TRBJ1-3	TGTGCCAGCAGCCAAATCGGGATCGGTCACAGCTCTGGAAACACCATATATTTT	CASSQIGIGHSSGNTIYF
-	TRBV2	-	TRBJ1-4	TGTGCCAGCAGGGCTCGGGTTGAAAAACTGTTTTTT	CASRARVEKLFF
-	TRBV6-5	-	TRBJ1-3	TGTGCCAGCAGGGAGGACAGATCTGGAAACACCATATATTTT	CASREDRSGNTIYF
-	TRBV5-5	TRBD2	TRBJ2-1	TGTGCCAGCAGCCCGGGACTAGCGTCAGAGGGGTTGAGGAGTGAGCAGTTCTTC	CASSPGLASEGLRSEQFF
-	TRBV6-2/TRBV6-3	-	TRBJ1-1	TGTGCCAGCAGTTACCGAGGTCTTTCGAAAACTGAAGCTTTCTTT	CASSYRGLSKTEAFF
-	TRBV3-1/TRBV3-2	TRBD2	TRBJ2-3	TGTGCCAGCAGCCCTCTAGCGGGAGGGCTGCAGGGAACTACGCAGTATTTT	CASSPLAGGLQGTTQYF
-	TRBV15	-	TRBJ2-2	TGTGCCACCAGCATGGCTGGTGCAGGGGCCGGGGAGCTGTTTTTT	CATSMAGAGAGELFF
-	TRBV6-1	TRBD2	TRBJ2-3	TGTGCCAGCAGTGAAACACTAGCGGGATACACAGATACGCAGTATTTT	CASSETLAGYTDTQYF
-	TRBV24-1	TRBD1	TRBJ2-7	TGTGCCACCAGTGACCCACCGACAGGGGACAGGGTAGGAGAGCAGTACTTC	CATSDPPTGDRVGEQYF
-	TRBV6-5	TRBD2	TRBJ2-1	TGTGCCAGCAGTTCCAGAGGACTAGACAATGAGCAGTTCTTC	CASSSRGLDNEQFF
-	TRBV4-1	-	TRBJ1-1	TGCGCCAGCAGCCCGTCGGACATGTCGAACACTGAAGCTTTCTTT	CASSPSDMSNTEAFF
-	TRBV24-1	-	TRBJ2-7	TGTGCCACCAGTGATGCCACAGGGATCTACGAGCAGTACTTC	CATSDATGIYEQYF
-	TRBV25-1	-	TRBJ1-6	TGTGCCAGCAGTAGGGTGGGGGCCTCCTATAATTCACCCCTCCACTTT	CASSRVGASYNSPLHF
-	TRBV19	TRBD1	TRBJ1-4	TGTGCCAGTAGTATCTTACAGGGGGGTGAAAAACTGTTTTTT	CASSILQGGEKLFF
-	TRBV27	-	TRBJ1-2	TGTGCCAGCAGTTCAGGGGTTTTGAGGGGCTACACCTTC	CASSSGVLRGYTF
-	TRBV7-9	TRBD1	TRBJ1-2	TGTGCCAGCAGTGGACAGGGGGCATGGGGCTACACCTTC	CASSGQGAWGYTF
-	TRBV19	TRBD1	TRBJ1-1	TGTGCCAGTCGGACAGGGGGTCGGACTGAAGCTTTCTTT	CASRTGGRTEAFF
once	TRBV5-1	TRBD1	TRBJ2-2	TGCGCCAGCAGCTCGGGACAGATGAACACCGGGGAGCTGTTTTTT	CASSSGQMNTGELFF
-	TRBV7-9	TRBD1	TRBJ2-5	TGTGCCAGCAGCTCCACCTTGGGGACAGAACGAGAGACCCAGTACTTC	CASSSTLGTERETQYF
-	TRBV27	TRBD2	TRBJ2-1	TGTGCCAGCAGTTTCGGGGGGGCTATATTGAATGAGCAGTTCTTC	CASSFGGAILNEQFF
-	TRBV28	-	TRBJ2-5	TGTGCCAGCAGTTTTATAAGCGGGCCCCAGGGGACCCAGTACTTC	CASSFISGPQGTQYF
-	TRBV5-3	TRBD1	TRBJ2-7	TGTGCCAGAACCGCCGGGGACAGGGCACGGTACGAGCAGTACTTC	CARTAGDRARYEQYF
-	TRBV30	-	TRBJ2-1	TGTGCCTGGAGGAGGGATCAAAATGAGCAGTTCTTC	CAWRRDQNEQFF
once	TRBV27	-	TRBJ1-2	TGTGCCAGCAGCAATTTTGGGGCGTCTGGCTACACCTTC	CASSNFGASGYTF
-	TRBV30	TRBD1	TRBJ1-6	TGTGCCTGGGGGGGAAGACCGGGACAGGGAAAATCACCCCTCCACTTT	CAWGGRPGQGKSPLHF
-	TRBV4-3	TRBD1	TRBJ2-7	TGCGCCAGCAGCCGAACACAGGGGGCGTCGGGCTCCTACGAGCAGTACTTC	CASSRTQGASGSYEQYF
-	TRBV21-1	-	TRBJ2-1	TGTGCCAGCAGCAAAGAGACAGGGGTGATCGATGAGCAGTTCTTC	CASSKETGVIDEQFF
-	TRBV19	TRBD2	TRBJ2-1	TGTGCCAGTAGTATGATCGCGGGAGTGGGGAATGAGCAGTTCTTC	CASSMIAGVGNEQFF
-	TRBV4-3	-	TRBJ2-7	TGCGCCAGCAGCCAGAACCTACAGGACTACGAGCAGTACTTC	CASSQNLQDYEQYF
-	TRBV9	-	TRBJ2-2	TGTGCCAGCAGCGTAGCTACGGGTTTCGCCGGGGAGCTGTTTTTT	CASSVATGFAGELFF
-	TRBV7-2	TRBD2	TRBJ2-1	TGTGCCAGCAGCGGCCGGCCTAGCGGTCAGCAGTTCTTC	CASSGRPSGQQFF
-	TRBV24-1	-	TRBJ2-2	TGTGCCACCAGTGACCATGACAGCGCGAACACCGGGGAGCTGTTTTTT	CATSDHDSANTGELFF
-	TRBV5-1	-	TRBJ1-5	TGCGCCAGCAGCTTGGGACAGAATCAGCCCCAGCATTTT	CASSLGQNQPQHF
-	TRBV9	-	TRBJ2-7	TGTGCCAGCAGCGAAGACAAAAGTGCCGGCGAGCAGTACTTC	CASSEDKSAGEQYF
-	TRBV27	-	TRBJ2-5	TGTGCCAGCAGTTTATCGGCAGGGGTGACCCAGTACTTC	CASSLSAGVTQYF
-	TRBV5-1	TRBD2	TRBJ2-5	TGCGCCAGCGGGGCTAGCGGGGGGGCCGAGGAGACCCAGTACTTC	CASGASGGAEETQYF
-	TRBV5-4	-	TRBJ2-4	TGTGCCAGCAGCCCCGGGGGTCATATAGCCAAAAACATTCAGTACTTC	CASSPGGHIAKNIQYF
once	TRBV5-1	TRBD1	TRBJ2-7	TGCGCCAGCAGCTCCCGGACAGGGATCTACGAGCAGTACTTC	CASSSRTGIYEQYF
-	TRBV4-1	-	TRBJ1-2	TGCGCCAGCAACCCGAGTACAGCCCTAACCTATGGCTACACCTTC	CASNPSTALTYGYTF
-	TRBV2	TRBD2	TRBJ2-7	TGTGCCAGCAGTGACGATGCGCTAGCGGGTACCTACGAGCAGTACTTC	CASSDDALAGTYEQYF